The 16 T cell receptor beta chains in this list originate from one sample, sequenced in a study of cytomegalovirus exposure and HLA in healthy donors. Both 60 Vbeta primers and 13 Jbeta primers went into the PCR. The data were produced by immunoSEQ multiplex PCR, yet TCRdb's version contains in-frame clones alone and is incomplete. The sample includes approximately 110,000 clones, 74% seen only once; the top ten take 4% to 5%. Sample: PBMCs. The receptors shown here come from a woman aged 45-65 years in good health and CMV-seropositive.

The V call is TRBV4-1, the J call TRBJ1-2; the match to TRBD1 covers 8 bases. Germline CDR1 MGHRA, CDR2 YSYEKL. J gave up 3 bases and V 3 bases, and 3 bases lay outside the gene matches. CDR3 length: 14 amino acids. This CDR3 reads CASSHLTGDYGYTF. The CDR3 DNA reads as TGCGCCAGCAGCCACCTGACAGGGGACTATGGCTACACCTTC.

This clone was found once. The V gene is TRBV7-8, the J gene TRBJ1-2; 9 bases are shared with TRBD1. V lost 5 bases and J lost 4; bases outside the gene matches: 8. The CDR3 extends over 15 amino acids. CDR1 is SGHVS, CDR2 FQNEAQ, per germline. The CDR3 DNA is TGTGCCAGCAGCGAACAGGGGGCGCTGAGCTATGGCTACACCTTC. It is translated as CASSEQGALSYGYTF.

CDR3: CASEYYNEQFF. As DNA, the CDR3 is TGTGCCAGCGAGTACTACAATGAGCAGTTCTTC. This rearrangement joins TRBV6-1 to TRBJ2-1; D gene unclear. V shed 8 bases and J shed 3 bases, with 5 bases lying between them. The CDR3 totals 11 residues. Germline-derived CDR1 and CDR2 are MNHNS and SASEGT.

In its sample, this clone was seen a few times. The chain is built from TRBV2 and TRBJ2-1; 15 nucleotides agree with TRBD2. The germline gives CDR1 SNHLY, CDR2 FYNNEI. This CDR3 has 15 amino acids. Losses at the gene ends were 6 bases for V and 8 bases for J; bases not matched to a gene: 5. As DNA, the CDR3 is TGTGCCAGCAGGCGGACTAGCGGGGGGGCATATGAGCAGTTCTTC. It is translated as CASRRTSGGAYEQFF.

The chain links TRBV28 to TRBJ2-7, with D maybe TRBD2 (6 bases). The length of the CDR3 is 14 residues. V was shortened by 2 bases and J by 4 bases, with 12 bases between the two germline ends. The germline CDR1 and CDR2 sequences are MDHEN and SYDVKM. CDR3 DNA sequence: TGTGCCAGCAGTTTAGATCGGGGGATATACGAGCAGTACTTC. This encodes CASSLDRGIYEQYF.

The J gene is TRBJ2-7, the V gene TRBV6-5; TRBD1 is a possible D gene (6 bases). The CDR3 consists of 14 residues. The germline V gene encodes CDR1 MNHEY and CDR2 SVGAGI. The germline V and J ends were trimmed by 5 bases and 3 bases, with 14 bases remaining between them. CDR3 sequence: CASSPGQVLYEQYF. In nucleotides, the CDR3 is TGTGCCAGCAGTCCGGGACAAGTACTCTACGAGCAGTACTTC.

This sequence joins TRBV2 and TRBJ2-1, with TRBD1 as a possible D gene (6 bases). V lost 6 bases and J 4 bases, leaving 16 bases between the germline ends. Germline CDR1 and CDR2: SNHLY and FYNNEI. This CDR3 region has 15 residues. The CDR3 here is CASRGVTGTYNEQFF. DNA of the CDR3: TGTGCCAGCAGGGGAGTCACGGGGACATACAATGAGCAGTTCTTC.

The table lists this clone with a count of one. This chain connects TRBV11-2 to TRBJ2-1, with 11 bases matching TRBD2. Trimming removed 0 bases from V and 10 bases from J; junction bases left unmatched: 8. The germline V gene encodes CDR1 SGHAT and CDR2 FQNNGV. The CDR3 sequence is 16 residues long. The chain's CDR3 is CASSLEWASGGSEQFF. The CDR3 nucleotides are TGTGCCAGCAGCTTAGAATGGGCTAGCGGGGGGAGCGAGCAGTTCTTC.

This clone was seen only a few times. The chain joins TRBV5-1 to TRBJ1-3, with D perhaps matching TRBD1 (6 bases). The length of the CDR3 is 14 residues. Germline V gene data show CDR1 as SGHRS and CDR2 as YFSETQ. Trimming pared 7 bases from V and 4 bases from J, leaving 15 bases between. CDR3 nucleotide sequence: TGCGCCAGCTCCCCAGGGGCGACAGGAAACACCATATATTTT. Translated, it gives CASSPGATGNTIYF.

The chain links TRBV29-1 to TRBJ2-2; 10 nucleotides match TRBD2. Germline lookup yields CDR1 SQVTM and CDR2 ANQGSEA. Trimming cost V 4 bases and J 4 bases; bases outside gene matches: 9. This CDR3 is built from 16 residues. CDR3 in DNA: TGCAGCGTTGTTGCGGGTAGCGGGGGGTCCACCGGGGAGCTGTTTTTT. Translating it yields CSVVAGSGGSTGELFF.

The CDR3 bases are TGCGCCAGCAGTGATTTTGCGGGGGGATCCTACGAGCAGTACTTC. Translation: CASSDFAGGSYEQYF. The V and J genes are TRBV10-1 and TRBJ2-7, with 8 bases matching TRBD2. J gave up 1 base and V 3 bases, and 5 bases lay outside the gene matches. The CDR3 has 15 residues. The germline CDR1 and CDR2 sequences are WNHNN and SYGVQD (reference sequence).

The chain's CDR3 is CASSTPSGYTGELFF. Written as DNA, the CDR3 is TGTGCCAGCAGCACTCCCTCGGGGTACACCGGGGAGCTGTTTTTT. The rearrangement uses TRBV7-6 and TRBJ2-2; maybe TRBD2 (5 bases). CDR1 and CDR2 from the germline V gene are SGHVS and FNYEAQ. This CDR3 is 15 amino acids long. Trimming removed 5 bases from V and 3 bases from J, with 13 bases in between. The full variable domain, with the rest looked up from reference TRBV7-6 and TRBJ2-2, is GAGVSQSPRYKVTKRGQDVALRCDPISGHVSLYWYRQALGQGPEFLTYFNYEAQQDKSGLPNDRFSAERPEGSISTLTIQRTEQRDSAMYRCASSTPSGYTGELFFGEGSRLTVL.

This clone was seen a handful of times. V usage is TRBV5-4 and J usage is TRBJ2-5; D may be TRBD1 (5 bases). The V gene's germline CDR1 is SGHNT and CDR2 YYREEE (reference sequence). V dropped 0 bases and J dropped 0 bases, with 6 bases sitting between them. There are 14 residues in the CDR3. The CDR3 DNA follows: TGTGCCAGCAGCTTGGGACAGTACCAAGAGACCCAGTACTTC. It translates to CASSLGQYQETQYF.

This chain joins TRBV7-9 and TRBJ2-1; TRBD2 agrees at 7 bases. V was pared by 5 bases and J by 0 bases, with 4 bases of the junction left unmatched. Germline CDR1 is SEHNR and CDR2 is FQNEAQ (reference sequence). This CDR3 has 15 residues. The DNA for the CDR3 is TGTGCCAGCAGCCCGCGGGGGAGCTCCTACAATGAGCAGTTCTTC. Protein product: CASSPRGSSYNEQFF.

This clone occurred a few times. The chain employs TRBV2 and TRBJ2-2; possible D gene TRBD1, 5 bases. The germline CDR1 and CDR2 sequences are SNHLY and FYNNEI. V was shortened by 7 bases and J by 2 bases, with 8 bases between the two germline ends. This CDR3 has 13 residues. The CDR3 loop is CASKQDNTGELFF. CDR3 sequence (DNA): TGTGCCAGCAAACAGGATAACACCGGGGAGCTGTTTTTT. Using reference TRBV2 and TRBJ2-2 for the parts outside the CDR3, the full variable domain is EPEVTQTPSHQVTQMGQEVILRCVPISNHLYFYWYRQILGQKVEFLVSFYNNEISEKSEIFDDQFSVERPDGSNFTLKIRSTKLEDSAMYFCASKQDNTGELFFGEGSRLTVL.

A few counts support this clone. The rearrangement links TRBV7-6 to TRBJ2-3, with D possibly being TRBD1 (5 bases). The germline V gene has CDR1 SGHVS and CDR2 FNYEAQ. The CDR3 loop spans 15 amino acids. Trimming pared 4 bases from V and 6 bases from J, leaving 17 bases between. Here the CDR3 reads CASSSTQGPYDTQYF. The CDR3 DNA is TGTGCCAGCAGCTCAACCCAGGGCCCTTACGATACGCAGTATTTT.